A selection of T cell receptor beta chains follows, all from one sample in a study of shared clonotypes between healthy human individuals. Repertoires were generated with immunoSEQ multiplex PCR, while TCRdb's copy carries only in-frame clones and drops some. The profile shows approximately 2.1 million clones, 90% to 95% of them singletons. Material for sequencing was naive CD4+ T cells from PBMCs. The receptors derive from a young man in good health. Some clones in this sample may be carry-over from other donors' samples. CDR3s include the opening cysteine and the closing phenylalanine or tryptophan. A D gene is named only where the DNA matches it firmly. Size values are once, few and many counts, or a class for expanded clones, and some rows have none.

V	J	D	size	DNA	CDR3
TRBV30	TRBJ1-4	NA	NA	TGTGCCTGGAGTGTTCTAAGGGGGAAACTGTTTTTT	CAWSVLRGKLFF
TRBV27	TRBJ2-1	NA	NA	TGTGCCAGCAGCTCCCCGACCGTTAGCTCCTACAATGAGCAGTTCTTC	CASSSPTVSSYNEQFF
TRBV5-1	TRBJ2-1	TRBD2	NA	TGCGCCAGCAGCCCGGGACTAGCGGGAGAAAATGAGCAGTTCTTC	CASSPGLAGENEQFF
TRBV15	TRBJ1-5	NA	NA	TGTGCCACCAGCGATGTAAATAGCAATCAGCCCCAGCATTTT	CATSDVNSNQPQHF
TRBV29-1	TRBJ2-6	NA	NA	TGCAGCGTGCGCCGGGACGGGACCTCTGGGGCCAACGTCCTGACTTTC	CSVRRDGTSGANVLTF
TRBV27	TRBJ1-5	TRBD1	NA	TGTGCCAGCAGTTTACGACAGGGTGGGATGCCCCAGCATTTT	CASSLRQGGMPQHF
TRBV28	TRBJ1-4	TRBD1	NA	TGTGCCAGCAGTTCCGCCGGGACAGCGAATGAAAAACTGTTTTTT	CASSSAGTANEKLFF
TRBV19	TRBJ2-2	TRBD1	NA	TGTGCCAGTAGTACCCAAGGACAGGGGAACACCGGGGAGCTGTTTTTT	CASSTQGQGNTGELFF
TRBV30	TRBJ1-4	NA	NA	TGTGCCTGGAGTGTGGGTGGCGGGGATGAAAAACTGTTTTTT	CAWSVGGGDEKLFF
TRBV28	TRBJ2-2	NA	NA	TGTGCCAGCAGGGTTAGGCAGACAAACACCGGGGAGCTGTTTTTT	CASRVRQTNTGELFF
TRBV27	TRBJ1-2	TRBD1	once	TGTGCCAGCAGTCCATTACAGGGGGCATATGGCTACACCTTC	CASSPLQGAYGYTF
TRBV6-1	TRBJ2-6	NA	NA	TGTGCCAGCTGCGCCCGACCGGGGGCCAACGTCCTGACTTTC	CASCARPGANVLTF
TRBV27	TRBJ2-1	NA	NA	TGTGCCAGCAGTTTCCCGGGACACCGAAACAATGAGCAGTTCTTC	CASSFPGHRNNEQFF
TRBV7-2	TRBJ2-5	TRBD2	NA	TGTGCCAGCAGCTTTGGAGGACTAGCTAACTTC	CASSFGGLANF
TRBV7-3	TRBJ1-1	NA	few	TGTGCCAGCAGCTTAAGAGAGAACACTGAAGCTTTCTTT	CASSLRENTEAFF
TRBV5-1	TRBJ2-5	NA	NA	TGCGCCAGCAGCTTGACAGGGAACCAGGCAGAGACCCAGTACTTC	CASSLTGNQAETQYF
TRBV10-1	TRBJ1-1	TRBD1	NA	TGCGCCAGCAGCCGGGACAGCAGAACTAACACTGAAGCTTTCTTT	CASSRDSRTNTEAFF
TRBV6-5	TRBJ1-1	TRBD1	NA	TGTGCCAGCAACCAGGGGGCAGGGGCTGAAGCTTTCTTT	CASNQGAGAEAFF
TRBV30	TRBJ2-5	TRBD1	NA	TGTGCCTGGATTGGGCAAAGGGGGCAGGGGGAGACCCAGTACTTC	CAWIGQRGQGETQYF
TRBV11-2	TRBJ2-1	TRBD2	NA	TGTGCCAGCAGAAGTAGCGGGAGGGCCACCTACAATGAGCAGTTCTTC	CASRSSGRATYNEQFF
TRBV7-2	TRBJ2-7	TRBD1	NA	TGTGCCAGCAGCTTAGGCAGGGGGCTCAGCTCCTACGAGCAGTACTTC	CASSLGRGLSSYEQYF
TRBV25-1	TRBJ1-6	NA	NA	TGTGCCAGCAGTGAGGTCCAAAATTCACCCCTCCACTTT	CASSEVQNSPLHF
TRBV19	TRBJ2-2	NA	NA	TGTGTCACGGGACAACCGAACACCGGGGAGCTGTTTTTT	CVTGQPNTGELFF
TRBV4-2	TRBJ2-7	TRBD2	NA	TGTGCCAGCAGCCACGGGCGGGAGAAAAACGAGCAGTACTTC	CASSHGREKNEQYF
TRBV4-1	TRBJ2-6	NA	once	TGCGCCAGCAGCCAACCTGGAACCAACGTCCTGACTTTC	CASSQPGTNVLTF
TRBV10-3	TRBJ2-3	NA	NA	TGTGCCACGAGCCGGGACTTAAGCACAGATACGCAGTATTTT	CATSRDLSTDTQYF
TRBV4-2	TRBJ2-2	TRBD2	NA	TGTGCCAGCAGCCACCTCCCAGCGGGAGACACCGGGGAGCTGTTTTTT	CASSHLPAGDTGELFF
TRBV7-9	TRBJ2-2	NA	NA	TGTGCCAGCAGCTTCCAGGGTTCGGGGGAGCTGTTTTTT	CASSFQGSGELFF
TRBV10-3	TRBJ1-2	TRBD1	NA	TGTGCCATCGGGCGGACAGGGGGCGCCGACTATGGCTACACCTTC	CAIGRTGGADYGYTF
TRBV5-6	TRBJ2-3	NA	NA	TGTGCCAGCAGCTCGCTTGGCACAGATACGCAGTATTTT	CASSSLGTDTQYF
TRBV6-1	TRBJ1-5	NA	NA	TGTGCCAGCAGTGTTCAGGTGAGGGATCAGCCCCAGCATTTT	CASSVQVRDQPQHF
TRBV4-1	TRBJ2-6	NA	once	TGCGCCAGCAGCCAAGTCCCTGGGGGCTCTGGGGCCAACGTCCTGACTTTC	CASSQVPGGSGANVLTF
TRBV28	TRBJ1-2	NA	once	TGTGCCACCACAGAGATTCTTAACTATGGCTACACCTTC	CATTEILNYGYTF
TRBV2	TRBJ2-3	NA	NA	TGTGCCAGCAGTGAAGCGGTAGCGGGCACAGATACGCAGTATTTT	CASSEAVAGTDTQYF
TRBV7-9	TRBJ2-7	TRBD1	NA	TGTGCCAGCAGCTTAGCCGGGACAGGGTACTACGAGCAGTACTTC	CASSLAGTGYYEQYF
TRBV19	TRBJ2-1	NA	NA	TGTGCCAGTAGTAAGATGGGTGCCCGGAATGAGCAGTTCTTC	CASSKMGARNEQFF
TRBV19	TRBJ1-5	NA	NA	TGTGCCAGTAGTATGATAACCGGGACACCCAATCAGCCCCAGCATTTT	CASSMITGTPNQPQHF
TRBV11-3	TRBJ2-7	TRBD2	once	TGTGCCAGCAGTGAGCGGGAGGGCCATGACGAGCAGTACTTC	CASSEREGHDEQYF
TRBV7-8	TRBJ2-3	NA	NA	TGTGCCAGCAGCTTACTTCCGGGAGCCTTGACAGATACGCAGTATTTT	CASSLLPGALTDTQYF
TRBV7-2	TRBJ1-2	NA	NA	TGTGCCAGCAGCTTACAGGGCACCTATGGCTACACCTTC	CASSLQGTYGYTF
TRBV6-1	TRBJ1-2	NA	NA	TGTGCCAGCAGTGGCAGGAACTATGGCTACACCTTC	CASSGRNYGYTF
TRBV28	TRBJ1-2	NA	NA	TGTGCCAGCAGTTTCCGAGACAGGAATTCCTATGGCTACACCTTC	CASSFRDRNSYGYTF
TRBV6-1	TRBJ1-5	NA	NA	TGTGCCAGCTCTGCAGGGTTGCCCAATCAGCCCCAGCATTTT	CASSAGLPNQPQHF
TRBV18	TRBJ1-1	NA	NA	TGTGCCAGCTCACCAAAGGACAGCCTGAACACTGAAGCTTTCTTT	CASSPKDSLNTEAFF
TRBV2	TRBJ2-5	TRBD2	NA	TGTGCCAGCAGTGAATCAGCGGGCCCGGGAGGGGAGACCCAGTACTTC	CASSESAGPGGETQYF
TRBV7-8	TRBJ2-1	TRBD2	NA	TGTGCCAGCAGCATGGGACTAGCGGCCTGGGATGAGCAGTTCTTC	CASSMGLAAWDEQFF
TRBV5-1	TRBJ2-3	NA	NA	TGCGCCAGCAGCTTTTCCGGGGCCTACACAGATACGCAGTATTTT	CASSFSGAYTDTQYF
TRBV11-2	TRBJ1-1	NA	NA	TGTGCCAGCAGCCCGCGGGGGGCCGGGGGGAACACTGAAGCTTTCTTT	CASSPRGAGGNTEAFF
TRBV10-3	TRBJ2-7	NA	NA	TGTGCCATCAATAAAGCGGCTACCTACGAGCAGTACTTC	CAINKAATYEQYF
TRBV11-2	TRBJ1-2	NA	once	TGTGCCAGCAGCCTAGGGCTCGACTATGGCTACACCTTC	CASSLGLDYGYTF
TRBV5-1	TRBJ2-1	NA	NA	TGCGCCAGCAGCTTGCAACAGGGATCAGCTTATGAGCAGTTCTTC	CASSLQQGSAYEQFF
TRBV15	TRBJ1-4	NA	NA	TGTGCCACCAGCAGAGACCGGACAAGCTGGAATGAAAAACTGTTTTTT	CATSRDRTSWNEKLFF
TRBV6-5	TRBJ1-2	TRBD1	NA	TGTGCCAGCAGAGTTGGGACAGGGGGACGCTATGGCTACACCTTC	CASRVGTGGRYGYTF
TRBV29-1	TRBJ1-2	NA	NA	TGCAGCGCCGAAGTGGGTGGAAGGATCTATGGCTACACCTTC	CSAEVGGRIYGYTF
TRBV28	TRBJ1-5	TRBD1	NA	TGTGCCAGCAGGGCCGGACAGGGAGGGAGCAATCAGCCCCAGCATTTT	CASRAGQGGSNQPQHF